Following are 17 T cell receptor beta chains from one sample sequenced in a study of CD8 T cells in ankylosing spondylitis. The antigens of these receptors remain unknown. TCRdb used MiXCR to reprocess the 5' RACE reads, holding one entry per CDR3 protein. The profile shows 400,000 to 450,000 distinct CDR3 sequences, 17% of them singletons. Study-level findings and limits: Ankylosing spondylitis blood appeared to carry a characteristic TCR beta motif of eight or nine highly homologous variants.

The sample consisted of blood, either unsorted or a sorted T cell fraction (not recorded which). The receptors derive from a male donor with ankylosing spondylitis.

The chain joins TRBV4-2 to TRBJ1-1; a possible D gene is TRBD1 (6 bases). The CDR3 spans 12 residues. Trimming left V 11 bases short and J 5 bases short, with 15 bases between. Germline CDR1 LGHNA, CDR2 YNFKEQ. CDR3 in DNA: TGTGCCTGCCAAAACAGGGAGACTGAAGCTTTCTTT. As protein: CACQNRETEAFF.

The V and J genes are TRBV6-5 and TRBJ2-7; 11 nucleotides align to TRBD2. The trim removed 3 bases at V and 2 bases at J, leaving 6 bases unmatched. The CDR3 totals 16 residues. Germline CDR1 MNHEY, CDR2 SVGAGI. CDR3 region: CASSYTSGGPPYEQYF. CDR3 sequence (DNA): TGTGCCAGCAGTTATACTAGCGGGGGCCCACCCTACGAGCAGTACTTC.

This chain joins TRBV3-1 and TRBJ2-7, with D perhaps matching TRBD1 (5 bases). The CDR3 consists of 15 residues. Germline V gene data show CDR1 as LGHDT and CDR2 as YNNKEL (reference sequence). With 1 base removed from V and 1 base from J, the gap between germline ends came to 11 bases. CDR3 in amino acids: CASSQGWAGSYEQYF. In nucleotides, the CDR3 is TGTGCCAGCAGCCAAGGCTGGGCAGGGTCCTACGAGCAGTACTTC.

This clonotype came up many times. The J gene is TRBJ1-2, the V gene TRBV20-1; 9 positions match TRBD1. With V trimmed by 0 bases and J by 3 bases, 14 bases remained unmatched. The CDR3 totals 18 residues. Germline V gene data show CDR1 as DFQATT and CDR2 as SNEGSKA (reference sequence). For the CDR3, the DNA is TGCAGTGCTAGAGATCTATTAAGGAGGACAGGGGAAGACTATGGCTACACCTTC. The encoded protein is CSARDLLRRTGEDYGYTF.

V gene TRBV6-1 combines with J gene TRBJ2-3, with 9 bases aligning to TRBD1. CDR1 is MNHNS, CDR2 SASEGT, per germline. The CDR3 has 15 amino acids. The J segment lost 6 bases and the V segment lost 5 bases, leaving 9 bases of the junction unmatched. The CDR3: CASSTGTGRYDTQYF. CDR3 in DNA: TGTGCCAGCAGTACAGGGACAGGGCGGTACGATACGCAGTATTTT.

The table lists this clonotype with a few counts. The V gene is TRBV20-1, the J gene TRBJ2-1, with 11 bases identical to TRBD2. CDR3 length: 15 residues. V lost 6 bases to trimming and J lost 7 bases; unmatched junction nucleotides: 11. Per germline, CDR1 DFQATT and CDR2 SNEGSKA (reference sequence). CDR3 region: CSAVSSGGSQNEQFF. For the CDR3, the DNA is TGCAGTGCGGTATCTAGCGGGGGGTCGCAAAATGAGCAGTTCTTC.

This clonotype was observed at least ten times. This chain connects TRBV5-6 to TRBJ2-1, with 7 bases lining up with TRBD1. Germline values: CDR1 SGHDT, CDR2 YYEEEE. V lost 3 bases to trimming and J lost 3 bases; unmatched junction nucleotides: 12. This CDR3 has 17 residues. Here the CDR3 reads CASSYLVLGQNYNEQFF. The CDR3 coding sequence is TGTGCCAGCAGCTACTTGGTCTTGGGACAGAACTACAATGAGCAGTTCTTC.

The chain uses TRBV5-5 and TRBJ2-1, with D tentatively TRBD1 (6 bases). V was cut by 4 bases and J by 5 bases, with 10 bases left in between. Germline V lookup: CDR1 SGHKS, CDR2 YYEKEE (reference sequence). The CDR3 contains 13 residues. The CDR3 region has the DNA TGTGCCAGCAGCGGGGGCCGGAACAATGAGCAGTTCTTC. It yields the protein CASSGGRNNEQFF. The full variable domain, in which reference TRBV5-5 and TRBJ2-1 provide the parts outside the CDR3, is DAGVTQSPTHLIKTRGQQVTLRCSPISGHKSVSWYQQVLGQGPQFIFQYYEKEERGRGNFPDRFSARQFPNYSSELNVNALLLGDSALYLCASSGGRNNEQFFGPGTRLTVL.

V is TRBV12-3 or TRBV12-4 and J is TRBJ1-3, with D hard to call. V lost 4 bases to trimming and J lost 7 bases, with 17 bases between them. This CDR3 has 15 residues. The chain's CDR3 is CASSSRPRAGNTIYF. CDR3 nucleotide sequence: TGTGCCAGCAGTTCACGGCCTAGAGCGGGGAACACCATATATTTT.

This clonotype appeared a few times. The chain carries TRBV11-3 and TRBJ2-1, with 15 nucleotides matching TRBD2. This CDR3 is built from 16 residues. Germline CDR1 SGHNT, CDR2 YENEEA. V lost 4 bases, J lost 8 bases, and 6 bases stayed unmatched. CDR3 sequence: CASSSGLAGGSDEQFF. The CDR3 DNA sequence: TGTGCCAGCAGCTCGGGACTAGCGGGGGGCAGCGATGAGCAGTTCTTC.

This clonotype was seen a handful of times. This sequence joins TRBV12-3 or TRBV12-4 and TRBJ2-2; D is perhaps TRBD1 (5 bases). The CDR3 has 13 residues. The V end lost 6 bases, the J end lost 5 bases, and 10 bases lay between the germline ends. CDR3 DNA: TGTGCCAGCAGCCTAGGGGAAACCGGGGAGCTGTTTTTT. Its protein is CASSLGETGELFF.

The V call is TRBV6-5, the J call TRBJ1-2; 12 nucleotides align to TRBD1. Per the germline V gene, CDR1 is MNHEY and CDR2 is SVGAGI. V lost 2 bases, J lost 7 bases, and 5 bases stayed unmatched. The CDR3 sequence is 15 residues long. In DNA, the CDR3 is TGTGCCAGCAGTTACAAACGGGGACAGGGGGCTGGCTACACCTTC. Residues: CASSYKRGQGAGYTF.

The chain couples TRBV5-1 to TRBJ1-3; D not certain. Trimming left V 0 bases short and J 0 bases short, with 10 bases between. Germline lookup yields CDR1 SGHRS and CDR2 YFSETQ. This CDR3 is 16 amino acids long. CDR3 nucleotide sequence: TGCGCCAGCAGCTTGGGGACTGCGGCCTCTGGAAACACCATATATTTT. Its protein product is CASSLGTAASGNTIYF.

This clonotype showed up just a few times. J is TRBJ1-1 and V is TRBV4-1; D perhaps matches TRBD1 (5 bases). Germline CDR1 reads MGHRA; CDR2 reads YSYEKL. V lost 0 bases and J 1 base, leaving 12 bases between the germline ends. CDR3 length equals 16 residues. This CDR3 reads CASSQDPYRTNTEAFF. CDR3 coding DNA: TGCGCCAGCAGCCAAGATCCTTACAGGACGAACACTGAAGCTTTCTTT.

In regard to this clonotype: A junction end diverges from the germline sequence, so it may reflect a read error. The chain joins TRBV11-1 to TRBJ2-7; 12 bases line up with TRBD2. The CDR3 sequence is 18 residues long. The germline gives CDR1 SGHAT, CDR2 FQDESV (reference sequence). CDR3 nucleotide sequence: TGTGCCAGCAGCCTAGCCGATAACCTAGCGGGAGGGTCCTACGAGCAGTACTTC. It is translated as CASSLADNLAGGSYEQYF.

This clonotype was counted between two and nine times. The rearrangement links TRBV7-2 to TRBJ2-1; 9 nucleotides match TRBD1. Germline values: CDR1 SGHTA, CDR2 FQGNSA. Trimming cost V 1 base and J 9 bases; bases outside gene matches: 7. The CDR3 loop spans 15 amino acids. Here the CDR3 DNA reads TGTGCCAGCAGCTTAGAGTATGGACAGGGGTCTGAGCAGTTCTTC. This translates into CASSLEYGQGSEQFF.

This clonotype has a handful of counts. This chain links TRBV7-2 with TRBJ1-2; a weak D match, TRBD1 (5 bases). Germline lookup yields CDR1 SGHTA and CDR2 FQGNSA. V lost 3 bases to trimming and J lost 8 bases, with 10 bases between them. This CDR3 comprises 12 residues. The CDR3 DNA sequence: TGTGCCAGCAGCTTCGGGAGGGGAGGCTACACCTTC. It codes for CASSFGRGGYTF.